This T cell receptor (beta chain) was sequenced in a study of T cells in Graves' hyperthyroidism and ophthalmopathy. Findings and limits, study-wide: In the blood, most expanded thyroid clonotypes above 0.001 appeared as well. With a median lead of approximately 6 months before onset, the model predicted ophthalmopathy.

CDR3 length equals 19 residues. Germline loops: CDR1 LNHDA, CDR2 SQIVND (reference sequence). The trim removed 3 bases at V and 4 bases at J, leaving 15 bases unmatched. About this clonotype: Antigen: not known.

A patient was excluded if there was uncontrolled infection, other autoimmune disease, pregnancy or lactation. It was RNA transcripts that yielded the amplified TCR beta CDR3 regions. The study used the HTBI primer set for a first-round RT-PCR of the TCR CDR3. Each CDR3 protein gets one entry after TCRdb re-called the multiplex PCR reads with MiXCR. The sample lists 300,000 to 500,000 distinct CDR3 sequences, roughly 13% occurring once. The sample was blood. This sequence originates from a middle-aged man with Graves' ophthalmopathy. The chain recombines TRBV19 with TRBJ2-1; 10 nucleotides agree with TRBD2. CDR3 DNA: TGTGCCAGTAGTATCGGGGCTAGCGGGAGTTCCCGGAAGTACAATGAGCAGTTCTTC. Protein sequence: CASSIGASGSSRKYNEQFF.